The sequence of this T cell receptor beta chain was determined in a study of identical twins. General observations from the study: Modeled out-of-frame TCR alpha sharing in monozygotic twins fell below observed levels.

This clonotype was counted between two and nine times. Its antigen is as yet unknown. TCRdb re-called the 5' RACE reads through MiXCR, storing one row per CDR3 protein. This sample has 700,000 or so distinct CDR3 sequences, with about 9.4% found just once. The CDR3 extends over 14 amino acids. Trimming shortened V by 5 bases and J by 6 bases, and 13 bases separated the two germline ends. Per the germline V gene, CDR1 is MNHEY and CDR2 is SMNVEV (reference sequence). This sample was shared with a second study, whose subject was yellow fever vaccine responses in identical twins.

The clonotype comes from a woman younger than 35 in good health. This rearrangement joins TRBV27 to TRBJ2-2, with D maybe TRBD1 (5 bases). The specimen was PBMCs. As DNA, the CDR3 is TGTGCCAGCAGTAGAGGTGGGGCCGCCGGGGAGCTGTTTTTT. Amino acids: CASSRGGAAGELFF.